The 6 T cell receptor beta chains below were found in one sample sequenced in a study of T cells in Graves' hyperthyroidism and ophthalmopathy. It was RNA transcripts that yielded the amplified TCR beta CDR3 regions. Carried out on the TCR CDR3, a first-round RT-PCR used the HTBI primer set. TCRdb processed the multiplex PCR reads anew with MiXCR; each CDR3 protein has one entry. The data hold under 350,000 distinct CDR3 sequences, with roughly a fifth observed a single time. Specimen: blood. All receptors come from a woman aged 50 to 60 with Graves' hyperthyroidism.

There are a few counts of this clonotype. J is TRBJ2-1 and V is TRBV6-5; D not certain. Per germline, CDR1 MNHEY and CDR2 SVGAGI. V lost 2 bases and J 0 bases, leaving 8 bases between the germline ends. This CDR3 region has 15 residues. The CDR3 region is CASSYRISSYNEQFF. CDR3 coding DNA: TGTGCCAGCAGTTACAGGATAAGCTCCTACAATGAGCAGTTCTTC.

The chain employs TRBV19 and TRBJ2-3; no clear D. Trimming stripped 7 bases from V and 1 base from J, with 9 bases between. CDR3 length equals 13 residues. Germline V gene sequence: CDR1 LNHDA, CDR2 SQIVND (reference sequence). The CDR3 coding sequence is TGTGCCAGTACCCCGACTGGCACAGATACGCAGTATTTT. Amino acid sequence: CASTPTGTDTQYF.

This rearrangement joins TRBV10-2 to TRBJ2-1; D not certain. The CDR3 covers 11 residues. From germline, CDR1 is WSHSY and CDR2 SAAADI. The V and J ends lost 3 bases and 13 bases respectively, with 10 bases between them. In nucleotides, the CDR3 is TGCGCCAGCAGTGACTACGGAATCCAGTTCTTC. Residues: CASSDYGIQFF.

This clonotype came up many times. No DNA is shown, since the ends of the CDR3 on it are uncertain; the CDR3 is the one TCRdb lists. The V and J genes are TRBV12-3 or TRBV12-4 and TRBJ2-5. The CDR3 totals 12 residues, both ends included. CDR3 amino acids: CASSTSGETQYF.

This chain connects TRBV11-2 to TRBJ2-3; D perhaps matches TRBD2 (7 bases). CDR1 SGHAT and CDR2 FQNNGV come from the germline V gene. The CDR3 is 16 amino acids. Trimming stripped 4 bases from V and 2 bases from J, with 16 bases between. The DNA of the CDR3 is TGTGCCAGCAGCTGGGGGGGGGGCGGCTTCACAGATACGCAGTATTTT. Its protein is CASSWGGGGFTDTQYF.

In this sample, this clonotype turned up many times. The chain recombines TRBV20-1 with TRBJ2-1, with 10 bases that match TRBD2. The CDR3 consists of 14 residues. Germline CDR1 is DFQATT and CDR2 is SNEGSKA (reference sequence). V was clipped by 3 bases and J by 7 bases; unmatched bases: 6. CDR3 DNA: TGCAGTGCTAGGAGCGGGAGGGCCCCGAATGAGCAGTTCTTC. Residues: CSARSGRAPNEQFF.